This T cell receptor beta chain is from a study of T cell responses to AZD1222 COVID-19 vaccine. Trimming removed 2 bases at V and 0 bases at J, with 8 bases between. Germline lookup yields CDR1 LNHNV and CDR2 YYDKDF (reference sequence). The CDR3 length is 15 residues. The data were produced by immunoSEQ multiplex PCR, yet TCRdb's version contains in-frame clones alone and is incomplete. The data hold 130,000 to 150,000 clones, with 85% to 90% observed a single time. Sequencing was performed on peripheral blood, taken on day 0 of AZD1222 vaccination. The chain joins TRBV15 to TRBJ1-5; D is possibly TRBD1 (5 bases). The source is an adult in good health. The CDR3 DNA sequence: TGTGCCACCAGCAGACAGGGAGATAGCAATCAGCCCCAGCATTTT. Amino acids: CATSRQGDSNQPQHF.